The entry below gives a single T cell receptor beta chain sequence along with its context. The antigen is not known. Sequencing was performed with immunoSEQ multiplex PCR; in TCRdb, only in-frame clones are kept and a portion is missing. The table includes 100,000 or so clones, around 87% detected once. The data originate from a study of T cell responses to AZD1222 COVID-19 vaccine. The CDR3 is 15 residues long. The germline V gene has CDR1 SQVTM and CDR2 ANQGSEA. V gave up 8 bases and J gave up 8 bases; unmatched junction bases: 17. Study-wide results and limits: The breadth and depth of Spike-specific TCRs increased once two AZD1222 doses had been given. Across spike, vaccine-associated CD4 TCRs were found, dominant at 160-218 and 743-854. No day 14 peak samples; only post-peak repertoires were characterized. Reports say nearly half of spike-specific TCRs go after unmutated variant regions.

V is TRBV29-1 and J is TRBJ1-2; 10 bases fit TRBD1. Sequencing used peripheral blood, obtained 28 days after the second AZD1222 dose. This TCR came from an adult who received the AZD1222 COVID-19 vaccine. The CDR3 bases are TGCAGCTCGACCTCGAGACAGGGGGCCGCTGGGGGCTACACCTTC. This encodes CSSTSRQGAAGGYTF.